The T cell receptor beta chain described here comes from a study of blood T cell repertoires in COVID-19. About the research overall: Samples of COVID-19 (acute and convalescent) were obtained from the United States, Italy and Spain.

Per the study methods: The authors estimated nucleated cell counts from reference gene primer amplification. Clones were sequenced by immunoSEQ multiplex PCR, and TCRdb holds only the in-frame ones, with some missing. V, J and clone size are those of that table, while D and trimming were read from the DNA. The repertoire holds just over 95,000 clones, roughly nine tenths seen once, with around 1.7% in the top ten. Germline V gene sequence: CDR1 KGHSH, CDR2 LQKENI. The CDR3 has 16 amino acids. The V gene lost 4 bases and the J gene lost 1 base, with 16 bases spanning the gap. The material sequenced was peripheral blood. The source of this sequence is a man in his 60s with acute or convalescent COVID-19. The chain carries TRBV18 and TRBJ1-2; TRBD1 is a possible D gene (5 bases). CDR3 amino acids: CASSLYPIDSNYGYTF. The CDR3, as DNA: TGTGCCAGCTCACTATACCCGATTGACAGTAACTATGGCTACACCTTC.